The entry below describes one T cell receptor (beta chain). The data belong to a study of blood T cell repertoires in COVID-19. Trimming took 10 bases from V and 0 from J; bases not matched to a gene: 6. The germline gives CDR1 MNHEY, CDR2 SVGAGI. CDR3 length: 14 amino acids. Generated by immunoSEQ multiplex PCR, the TCRdb table keeps only in-frame clones and is missing some. The profile shows hundreds of thousands of clones, more than 80% of them singletons. Specimen: peripheral blood. The genes are TRBV6-5 and TRBJ2-1; 7 nucleotides line up with TRBD1. The origin of this receptor is a woman in her twenties or thirties with active or convalescent COVID-19. CDR3 sequence reads: CATDRDSSYNEQFF. The DNA for the CDR3 is TGTGCCACTGACCGGGACAGCTCCTACAATGAGCAGTTCTTC.